Below, one T cell receptor beta chain is given with its context. The data were obtained in a study of blood T cell repertoires in COVID-19. About the research overall: Acute and convalescent COVID-19 samples came from the United States, Italy and Spain.

This table comes from immunoSEQ multiplex PCR, and its TCRdb copy is limited to in-frame clones, with some not included. Of some 220,000 clones listed, 80% to 90% are singletons. The TCR originated in a woman in her sixties or seventies who had recovered from COVID-19. Sequencing input: peripheral blood.

In DNA form, the CDR3 reads TGTGCCATCAGTGACCGAACACCCGAGACCCAGTACTTC. This gives the protein CAISDRTPETQYF. V gene TRBV10-3 combines with J gene TRBJ2-5; D ambiguous. CDR3 length: 13 residues. V was cut by 3 bases and J by 5 bases, with 10 bases left in between. The germline CDR1 and CDR2 sequences are ENHRY and SYGVKD.